These 2 T cell receptor beta chains share one sample of origin, sequenced in a study of shared clonotypes between healthy human individuals. This table comes from immunoSEQ multiplex PCR, and its TCRdb copy is limited to in-frame clones, with some not included. The sample has around 690,000 clones; 90% are singletons. The sequencing sample was made of memory CD8+ T cells from PBMCs. Subset in this sample: CD45RO+ cells pooled with CCR7-negative TemRA cells. The receptors were sampled from a man aged 18 to 30 in good health. Some clones in this sample may be carry-over from other donors' samples.

The chain couples TRBV7-9 to TRBJ1-2, with 8 bases identical to TRBD1. This CDR3 has 16 residues. Losses at the gene ends were 4 bases for V and 4 bases for J; bases not matched to a gene: 11. Germline V lookup: CDR1 SEHNR, CDR2 FQNEAQ (reference sequence). The CDR3 here is CASSSEDRVTLYGYTF. The DNA of the CDR3 is TGTGCCAGCAGCTCCGAGGACAGGGTCACCCTCTATGGCTACACCTTC. The full variable domain, with the rest looked up from reference TRBV7-9 and TRBJ1-2, is DTGVSQNPRHKITKRGQNVTFRCDPISEHNRLYWYRQTLGQGPEFLTYFQNEAQLEKSRLLSDRFSAERPKGSFSTLEIQRTEQGDSAMYLCASSSEDRVTLYGYTFGSGTRLTVV.

This sequence joins TRBV28 and TRBJ2-3, with a possible D match to TRBD1 (5 bases). Trimming cost V 7 bases and J 0 bases, with 11 bases left between them. Germline CDR1 reads MDHEN; CDR2 reads SYDVKM. The length of the CDR3 is 14 residues. DNA of the CDR3: TGTGCCAGCACCCGGACAAGGAGCACAGATACGCAGTATTTT. This gives the protein CASTRTRSTDTQYF.